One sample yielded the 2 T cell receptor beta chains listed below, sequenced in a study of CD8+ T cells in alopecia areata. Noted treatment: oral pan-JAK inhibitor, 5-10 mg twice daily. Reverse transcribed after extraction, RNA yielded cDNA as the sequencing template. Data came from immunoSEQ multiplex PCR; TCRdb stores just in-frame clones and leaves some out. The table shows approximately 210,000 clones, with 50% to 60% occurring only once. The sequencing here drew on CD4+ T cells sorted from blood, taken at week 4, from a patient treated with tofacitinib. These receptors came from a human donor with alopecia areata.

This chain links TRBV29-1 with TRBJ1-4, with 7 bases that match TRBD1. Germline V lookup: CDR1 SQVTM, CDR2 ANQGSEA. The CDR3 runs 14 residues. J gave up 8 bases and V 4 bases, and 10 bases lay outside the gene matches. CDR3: CSVAFQQGREKLFF. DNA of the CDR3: TGCAGCGTTGCGTTTCAACAGGGGAGGGAAAAACTGTTTTTT. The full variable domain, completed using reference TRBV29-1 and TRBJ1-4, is SAVISQKPSRDICQRGTSLTIQCQVDSQVTMMFWYRQQPGQSLTLIATANQGSEATYESGFVIDKFPISRPNLTFSTLTVSNMSPEDSSIYLCSVAFQQGREKLFFGSGTQLSVL.

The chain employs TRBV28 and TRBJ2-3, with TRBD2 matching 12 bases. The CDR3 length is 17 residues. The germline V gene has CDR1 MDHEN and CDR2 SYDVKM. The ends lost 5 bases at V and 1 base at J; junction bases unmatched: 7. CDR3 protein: CASSHLAGGPGTDTQYF. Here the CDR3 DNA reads TGTGCCAGCAGTCACCTAGCGGGGGGGCCGGGCACAGATACGCAGTATTTT.